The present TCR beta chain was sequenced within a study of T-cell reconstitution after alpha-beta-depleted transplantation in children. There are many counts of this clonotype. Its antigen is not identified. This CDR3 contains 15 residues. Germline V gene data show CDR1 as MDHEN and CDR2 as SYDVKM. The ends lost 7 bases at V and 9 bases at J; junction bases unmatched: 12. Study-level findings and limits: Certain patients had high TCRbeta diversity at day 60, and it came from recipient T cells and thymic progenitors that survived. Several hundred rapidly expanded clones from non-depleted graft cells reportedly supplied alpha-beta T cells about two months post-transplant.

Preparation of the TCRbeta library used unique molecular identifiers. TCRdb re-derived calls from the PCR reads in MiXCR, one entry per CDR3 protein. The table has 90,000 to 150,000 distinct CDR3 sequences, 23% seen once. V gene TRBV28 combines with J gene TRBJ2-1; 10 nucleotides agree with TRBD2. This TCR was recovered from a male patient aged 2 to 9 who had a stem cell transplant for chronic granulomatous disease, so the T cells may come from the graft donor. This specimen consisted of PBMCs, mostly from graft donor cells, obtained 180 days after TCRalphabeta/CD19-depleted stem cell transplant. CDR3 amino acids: CASMRAAGGPGEQFF. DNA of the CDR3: TGTGCCAGCATGAGGGCAGCGGGAGGGCCAGGTGAGCAGTTCTTC.